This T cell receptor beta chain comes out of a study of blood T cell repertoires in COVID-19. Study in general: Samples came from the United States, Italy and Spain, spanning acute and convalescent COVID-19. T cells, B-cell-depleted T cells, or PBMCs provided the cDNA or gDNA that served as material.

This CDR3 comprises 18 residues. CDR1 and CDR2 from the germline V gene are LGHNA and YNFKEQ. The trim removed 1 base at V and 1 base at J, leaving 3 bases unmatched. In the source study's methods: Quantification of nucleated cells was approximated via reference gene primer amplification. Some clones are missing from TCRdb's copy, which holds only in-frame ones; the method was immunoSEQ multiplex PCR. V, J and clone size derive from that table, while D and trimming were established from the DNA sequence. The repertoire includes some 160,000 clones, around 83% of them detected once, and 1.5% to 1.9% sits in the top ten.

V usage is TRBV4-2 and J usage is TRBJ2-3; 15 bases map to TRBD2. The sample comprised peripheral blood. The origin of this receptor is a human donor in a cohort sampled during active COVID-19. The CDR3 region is CASSQGTSGGAGTDTQYF. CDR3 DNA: TGTGCCAGCAGCCAAGGGACTAGCGGGGGGGCCGGCACAGATACGCAGTATTTT.